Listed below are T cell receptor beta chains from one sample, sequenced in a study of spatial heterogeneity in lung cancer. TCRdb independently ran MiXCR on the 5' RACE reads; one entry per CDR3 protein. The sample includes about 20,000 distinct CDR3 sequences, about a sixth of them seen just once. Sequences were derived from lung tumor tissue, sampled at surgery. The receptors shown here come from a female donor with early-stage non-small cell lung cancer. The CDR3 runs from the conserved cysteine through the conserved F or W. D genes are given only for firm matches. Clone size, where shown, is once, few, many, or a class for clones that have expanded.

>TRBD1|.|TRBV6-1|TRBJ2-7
CASSEEWDSSYEQYF
TGTGCCAGCAGTGAAGAATGGGACAGCTCCTACGAGCAGTACTTC
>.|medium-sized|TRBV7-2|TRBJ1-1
CASSPGRGFRAFF
TGTGCCAGCAGCCCGGGGAGGGGGTTTAGAGCTTTCTTT
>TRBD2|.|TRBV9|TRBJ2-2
CASSVTSGRRTGELFF
TGTGCCAGCAGCGTAACTAGCGGGAGACGGACCGGGGAGCTGTTTTTT
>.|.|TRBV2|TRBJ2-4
CASSLAELKNIQYF
TGTGCCAGCAGCCTGGCGGAGCTCAAAAACATTCAGTACTTC
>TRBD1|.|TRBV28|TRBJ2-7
CASSLPSPGQGVGYEQYF
TGTGCCAGCAGTTTGCCTTCGCCGGGACAGGGGGTGGGCTACGAGCAGTACTTC
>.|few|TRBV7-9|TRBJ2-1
CASSLGTVDEQFF
TGTGCCAGCAGCTTAGGGACAGTGGATGAGCAGTTCTTC
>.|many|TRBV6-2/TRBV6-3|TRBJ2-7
CATRKGAFYEQYF
TGTGCCACCCGCAAGGGAGCTTTCTACGAGCAGTACTTC
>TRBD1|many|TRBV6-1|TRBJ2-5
CASGQGLKTQYF
TGTGCCAGCGGACAGGGGTTGAAGACCCAGTACTTC
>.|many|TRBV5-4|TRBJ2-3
CASRSGSKSTDTQYF
TGTGCCAGCAGGTCCGGGTCAAAAAGCACAGATACGCAGTATTTT
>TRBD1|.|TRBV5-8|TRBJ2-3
CASSRTGGTDTQYF
TGTGCCAGCAGCCGGACAGGGGGCACAGATACGCAGTATTTT